Here is one TCR beta chain with its context. Its matching antigen is unknown. Trimming left V 0 bases short and J 3 bases short, with 21 bases between. This CDR3 is built from 18 residues. CDR1 LGHNA and CDR2 YNFKEQ come from the germline V gene. 13 Jbeta primers and 60 Vbeta primers were used for the PCR. The assay was immunoSEQ multiplex PCR, and TCRdb's table has in-frame clones only and misses some. The sample table includes about 52,000 clones. These data are taken from a study of cytomegalovirus exposure and HLA in healthy donors. Study-wide results and caveats: TCR beta chains numbering 150 to 200 were designated cytomegalovirus-associated.

This TCR was recovered from a woman aged 50 to 65 in good health and CMV-seropositive. Sequenced: PBMCs. The chain links TRBV4-2 to TRBJ2-7; a possible D gene is TRBD2 (6 bases). The CDR3 DNA reads as TGTGCCAGCAGCCAAGACGAGTCAGCTGGTGTGGGGGGCTACGAGCAGTACTTC. Protein: CASSQDESAGVGGYEQYF.